The 3 T cell receptor beta chains below all came from one sample that was sequenced in a study of T cell responses to AZD1222 COVID-19 vaccine (dated by TCRdb to the early 2020s). The library came from the immunoSEQ multiplex PCR assay. TCRdb holds this immuneACCESS table with in-frame rearrangements only. Some clones are missing; in checked studies, unresolved V genes explain under half, and the rest has no known cause. Recorded for this sample are some 130,000 clones; 75% to 90% of them occurred a single time. The biggest ten clones account for around 7.8% of the sample. In the paper's terms, the time point label means: baseline before first vaccination. Specimen: peripheral blood, collected on day 0 of AZD1222 vaccination. These receptors were obtained from an adult in good health.

V and J are TRBV11-2 and TRBJ1-6; no definite D call. The germline V gene encodes CDR1 SGHAT and CDR2 FQNNGV. This CDR3 spans 15 amino acids. With 2 bases removed from V and 5 bases from J, the gap between germline ends came to 10 bases. This CDR3 reads CASSLRVKDNSPLHF. The CDR3 DNA reads TGTGCCAGCAGCTTAAGGGTCAAAGATAATTCACCCCTCCACTTT.

This clone was detected only a few times. This chain uses TRBV2 with TRBJ1-2; D is unclear. Germline-derived CDR1 and CDR2 are SNHLY and FYNNEI. This CDR3 region has 12 residues. The V end lost 5 bases, the J end lost 4 bases, and 8 bases lay between the germline ends. The CDR3, as DNA: TGTGCCAGCAGTCCTGACGGCTATGGCTACACCTTC. Translated: CASSPDGYGYTF.

This clone has more than one count but fewer than ten. The chain is built from TRBV7-8 and TRBJ1-4; 9 bases align to TRBD1. V dropped 5 bases and J dropped 7; count of bases not matched to a gene: 5. Per the germline V gene, CDR1 is SGHVS and CDR2 is FQNEAQ. The CDR3 extends over 14 amino acids. CDR3 coding DNA: TGTGCCAGCAGCACGGGACAGGGAAGTGAAAAACTGTTTTTT. Residues: CASSTGQGSEKLFF.